This T cell receptor beta chain appears in the sequencing data of a study of a mutant IDH1 vaccine in newly diagnosed glioma. Profiling relied on immunoSEQ multiplex PCR, and the TCRdb table lists in-frame clones only, not all of them. The sample has around 120,000 clones; about four fifths are singletons. Germline V gene lookup returns CDR1 SQVTM and CDR2 ANQGSEA. Trimming stripped 4 bases from V and 3 bases from J, with 8 bases between. This CDR3 region has 12 residues. Points on this clone: Its antigen remains unidentified.

Time point reported: week 11, during vaccination. Vaccine doses each comprised 300 ug of mutant IDH1 20-mer peptide, with topical imiquimod. This receptor was obtained from a man in his forties with glioma. This sequence joins TRBV29-1 and TRBJ2-3; D call uncertain. Sample: PBMCs, taken from a glioma patient whose treatment included an IDH1 peptide vaccine. This CDR3 reads CSVAVGTDTQYF. The CDR3 bases are TGCAGCGTTGCCGTCGGGACAGATACGCAGTATTTT.